Following are 2 T cell receptor beta chains from one sample sequenced in a study of blood T cell repertoires in COVID-19. The repertoire was sequenced with immunoSEQ multiplex PCR; TCRdb's copy has only in-frame clones and lacks some. The sample lists around 230,000 clones, over 80% seen once, with around 25% in the top ten. Sequencing was done on a sample of peripheral blood. The receptors come from a man aged 40-55 years with acute or convalescent COVID-19.

The chain uses TRBV19 and TRBJ2-1, with 15 bases that match TRBD2. Trimming took 5 bases from V and 8 from J; bases not matched to a gene: 7. Germline assignment: CDR1 LNHDA and CDR2 SQIVND (reference sequence). CDR3 size: 16 residues. The CDR3 here is CASSAGLAGGLDEQFF. In DNA, the CDR3 is TGTGCCAGTAGTGCGGGACTAGCGGGAGGTCTCGATGAGCAGTTCTTC.

This chain joins TRBV5-5 and TRBJ2-1; weak D call: TRBD2 (7 bases). With 0 bases removed from V and 3 bases from J, the gap between germline ends came to 16 bases. The CDR3 is made up of 17 amino acids. The germline CDR1 and CDR2 sequences are SGHKS and YYEKEE (reference sequence). CDR3 region: CASSLALGGLGYNEQFF. The DNA of the CDR3 is TGTGCCAGCAGCTTGGCCCTCGGGGGGCTAGGCTACAATGAGCAGTTCTTC.